What follows are 18 T cell receptor beta chains derived from one specimen sequenced in a study of T cell responses to AZD1222 COVID-19 vaccine (dated by TCRdb to 2020 to 2022). Per the publication, the time point label means: baseline before first vaccination. The library was built by means of the immunoSEQ multiplex PCR assay. Held by TCRdb, this immuneACCESS table contains in-frame sequences only and omits some clones. Under half of the omission traces to an unresolved V gene where checked; the cause of the rest is unknown. The sample table lists 85,000 to 110,000 clones, around 90% of them with a count of one. The top ten hold 4% to 5.5% of the sample. The starting material was peripheral blood, obtained on day 0 of AZD1222 vaccination. The source is an adult in good health.

This chain connects TRBV14 to TRBJ1-2, with D maybe TRBD1 (6 bases). This CDR3 region has 15 residues. V shed 1 base and J shed 5 bases, with 14 bases lying between them. Germline V lookup: CDR1 SGHDN, CDR2 FVKESK. This chain's CDR3 is CASSQVTGPGYGYTF. As DNA, the CDR3 is TGTGCCAGCAGCCAAGTTACAGGGCCGGGGTATGGCTACACCTTC.

V usage is TRBV6-4 and J usage is TRBJ2-1; D is perhaps TRBD1 (6 bases). From germline, CDR1 is MRHNA and CDR2 SNTAGT. The CDR3 contains 15 residues. Trimming pared 4 bases from V and 6 bases from J, leaving 16 bases between. The CDR3 DNA reads TGTGCCAGCAGTGTGTCACGGACAGCGTCCAATGAGCAGTTCTTC. This codes for CASSVSRTASNEQFF.

The chain uses TRBV2 and TRBJ2-7; TRBD1 matches 10 bases. The junction had 4 bases not matched to a gene; V was cut back by 0 bases and J by 2 bases. This CDR3 is built from 16 residues. Germline values: CDR1 SNHLY, CDR2 FYNNEI. The CDR3 sequence is CASSEAGTGVPYEQYF. The CDR3 bases are TGTGCCAGCAGTGAAGCGGGGACAGGGGTCCCCTACGAGCAGTACTTC.

V and J are TRBV18 and TRBJ1-5; D gene ambiguous. CDR1 KGHSH and CDR2 LQKENI come from the germline V gene. CDR3 length equals 13 residues. With 8 bases removed from V and 1 base from J, the gap between germline ends came to 9 bases. The chain's CDR3 is CASAGGSNQPQHF. Here the CDR3 DNA reads TGTGCCAGCGCAGGAGGGAGCAATCAGCCCCAGCATTTT.

The rearrangement links TRBV24-1 to TRBJ2-6; D is uncertain. This CDR3 region has 17 residues. Germline CDR1 is KGHDR and CDR2 is SFDVKD. Trimming took off 7 bases at V and 0 bases at J, with 15 bases between the two ends. The CDR3 here is CATRRGSVGSGANVLTF. The CDR3 DNA reads as TGTGCCACCAGGAGAGGTTCAGTGGGCTCTGGGGCCAACGTCCTGACTTTC.

This chain connects TRBV4-1 to TRBJ2-1, with unresolved D. CDR3 length: 14 amino acids. CDR1 is MGHRA, CDR2 YSYEKL, per germline. V was clipped by 0 bases and J by 6 bases, with 9 bases between them. The CDR3 loop is CASSQDREPNEQFF. The DNA of the CDR3 is TGCGCCAGCAGCCAAGACAGAGAACCCAATGAGCAGTTCTTC.

The chain is built from TRBV28 and TRBJ2-7, with D perhaps matching TRBD1 (7 bases). CDR1 MDHEN and CDR2 SYDVKM come from the germline V gene. V lost 11 bases, J lost 2 bases, and 19 bases lay in between. The CDR3 contains 14 residues. The CDR3 region is CAWGARDRTYEQYF. In nucleotides, the CDR3 is TGTGCCTGGGGGGCTCGGGACAGAACCTACGAGCAGTACTTC.

This chain links TRBV5-6 with TRBJ2-1; D unclear. V lost 1 base, J lost 5 bases, and 7 bases lay in between. The CDR3 contains 13 residues. Germline loops: CDR1 SGHDT, CDR2 YYEEEE. As DNA, the CDR3 is TGTGCCAGCAGCTTGAATGGCGACAATGAGCAGTTCTTC. Protein product: CASSLNGDNEQFF.

The chain couples TRBV6-4 to TRBJ1-4, with D maybe TRBD1 (6 bases). Between the trimmed V and J ends, which lost 2 bases and 1 base, there was a span of 11 bases. The length of the CDR3 is 16 residues. Germline V gene data show CDR1 as MRHNA and CDR2 as SNTAGT. CDR3 DNA sequence: TGTGCCAGCAGTGACCCTACAGGGATAACTAATGAAAAACTGTTTTTT. It is translated as CASSDPTGITNEKLFF.

The chain links TRBV7-2 to TRBJ2-7; D might be TRBD2 (5 bases). Germline values: CDR1 SGHTA, CDR2 FQGNSA. There are 13 residues in the CDR3. Trimming cost V 3 bases and J 5 bases, with 11 bases left between them. CDR3 bases: TGTGCCAGCAGCTTCGGTCCGAGGGACGAGCAGTACTTC. This codes for CASSFGPRDEQYF.

The genes are TRBV9 and TRBJ1-2; 8 nucleotides agree with TRBD1. V shed 0 bases, J shed 4 bases, and the junction held 5 bases outside the gene matches. Germline lookup yields CDR1 SGDLS and CDR2 YYNGEE. CDR3 size: 15 residues. The CDR3 here is CASSVDPTGVYGYTF. The CDR3 DNA follows: TGTGCCAGCAGCGTAGACCCGACAGGGGTCTATGGCTACACCTTC.

Points on this clone: This specimen includes other DNA sequences encoding the same CDR3. This rearrangement joins TRBV6-5 to TRBJ2-2; 8 bases are shared with TRBD1. Losses at the gene ends were 6 bases for V and 3 bases for J; bases not matched to a gene: 3. The CDR3 loop spans 14 amino acids. The germline gives CDR1 MNHEY, CDR2 SVGAGI. CDR3 sequence reads: CASRGTGYTGELFF. Written as DNA, the CDR3 is TGTGCCAGCAGGGGGACAGGTTACACCGGGGAGCTGTTTTTT.

The CDR3: CASSFWVTGANVLTF. CDR3 DNA sequence: TGCGCCAGCAGCTTCTGGGTTACCGGGGCCAACGTCCTGACTTTC. The chain carries TRBV5-1 and TRBJ2-6, with D unresolved. CDR3 length equals 15 residues. Per the germline V gene, CDR1 is SGHRS and CDR2 is YFSETQ. Trimming removed 2 bases at V and 4 bases at J, with 10 bases between.

This clone came up once. The chain links TRBV4-1 to TRBJ2-1; D remains ambiguous. Trimming removed 1 base from V and 0 bases from J, with 7 bases in between. The CDR3 has 15 amino acids. CDR1 is MGHRA and CDR2 is YSYEKL in the germline V gene. The CDR3 spells CASSQALDSYNEQFF. The CDR3 coding sequence is TGCGCCAGCAGCCAAGCCCTCGACTCCTACAATGAGCAGTTCTTC.

V gene TRBV5-5 combines with J gene TRBJ1-5, with D possibly being TRBD1 (5 bases). This CDR3 has 15 amino acids. Germline V lookup: CDR1 SGHKS, CDR2 YYEKEE (reference sequence). V lost 4 bases and J lost 0, with 11 bases in between. CDR3 loop: CASSTGPYSNQPQHF. The CDR3 coding sequence is TGTGCCAGCAGCACGGGACCTTATAGCAATCAGCCCCAGCATTTT.

In its sample, this clone was seen a few times. This chain links TRBV5-4 with TRBJ2-1; 9 positions match TRBD1. The CDR3 covers 14 residues. J lost 9 bases, V lost 0 bases, and 4 bases had no gene match. Germline loops: CDR1 SGHNT, CDR2 YYREEE (reference sequence). CDR3 sequence (DNA): TGTGCCAGCAGCTTGGTTCGGACAGGGGTTGAGCAGTTCTTC. Translated, it gives CASSLVRTGVEQFF.

CDR3 nucleotide sequence: TGTGCCAGCAGCTTTAAACAGGGGGATCAGCCCCAGCATTTT. This translates into CASSFKQGDQPQHF. The chain couples TRBV11-2 to TRBJ1-5; 8 bases agree with TRBD1. This CDR3 has 14 amino acids. J lost 5 bases, V lost 3 bases, and 3 bases had no gene match. CDR1 is SGHAT and CDR2 is FQNNGV in the germline V gene.

The chain joins TRBV7-8 to TRBJ1-2; TRBD1 agrees at 12 bases. Germline V gene lookup returns CDR1 SGHVS and CDR2 FQNEAQ. The trim removed 2 bases at V and 7 bases at J, leaving 5 bases unmatched. The length of the CDR3 is 15 residues. CDR3 DNA sequence: TGTGCCAGCAGCTTAAGGGGACAGGGGGCGCGTGGCTACACCTTC. It codes for CASSLRGQGARGYTF.